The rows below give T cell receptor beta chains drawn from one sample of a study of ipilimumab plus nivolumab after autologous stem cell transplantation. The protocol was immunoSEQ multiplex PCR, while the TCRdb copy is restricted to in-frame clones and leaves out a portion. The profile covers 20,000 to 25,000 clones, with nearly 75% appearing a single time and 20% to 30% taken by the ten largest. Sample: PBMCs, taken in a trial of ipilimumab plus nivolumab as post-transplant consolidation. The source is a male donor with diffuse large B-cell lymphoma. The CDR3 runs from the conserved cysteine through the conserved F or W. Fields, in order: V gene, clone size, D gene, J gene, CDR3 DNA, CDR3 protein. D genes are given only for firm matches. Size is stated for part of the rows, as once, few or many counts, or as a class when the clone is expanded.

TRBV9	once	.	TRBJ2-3	TGTGCCAGCAGCCAGACCCGTAGCACAGATACGCAGTATTTT	CASSQTRSTDTQYF
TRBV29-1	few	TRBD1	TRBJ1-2	TGCAGCGTTGAAGGGACAGGGGGTGGCTACACCTTC	CSVEGTGGGYTF
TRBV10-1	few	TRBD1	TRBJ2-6	TGCGCCAGCACCCCGAAGGGACAGACCTCTGGGGCCAACGTCCTGACTTTC	CASTPKGQTSGANVLTF
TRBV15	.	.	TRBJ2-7	TGTGCCACCAGCAGAGGGGGGCGCAACGAGCAGTACTTC	CATSRGGRNEQYF
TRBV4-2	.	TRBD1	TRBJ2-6	TGTGCCAGCAGCCACGCACAGGGACAGGGGGTTCATTTGTCTGGGGCCAACGTCCTGACTTTC	CASSHAQGQGVHLSGANVLTF
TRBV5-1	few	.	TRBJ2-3	TGCGCCAGCAGCTCCACAGGGAGCACAGATACGCAGTATTTT	CASSSTGSTDTQYF
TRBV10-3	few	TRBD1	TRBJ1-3	TGTGCCATCAGTGCTGAGACAGGGGCCAGAGGAAACACCATATATTTT	CAISAETGARGNTIYF
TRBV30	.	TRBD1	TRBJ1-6	TGTGCCTTCGGACAGGGGTTAAGTTCACCCCTCCACTTT	CAFGQGLSSPLHF
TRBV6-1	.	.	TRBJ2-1	.	CASSSSSRVDEQFF
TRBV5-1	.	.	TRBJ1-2	TGCGCCAGCAGCCCCTTCCAGGCTAACTATGGCTACACCTTC	CASSPFQANYGYTF
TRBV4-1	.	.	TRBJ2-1	TGCGCCAGCAGTCGATCCGCGGGACAGTACAATGAGCAGTTCTTC	CASSRSAGQYNEQFF
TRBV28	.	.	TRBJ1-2	TGTGCCAGCACCAACCCCCGAGGAGGGTCCTATGGCTACACCTTC	CASTNPRGGSYGYTF
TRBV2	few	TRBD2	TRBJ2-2	TGTGCCAGCAGTAAGACTAGCGGGAGGGCCGGGGAGCTGTTTTTT	CASSKTSGRAGELFF
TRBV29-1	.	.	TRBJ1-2	TGCAGCGCCGACAGTCTCTATGGCTACACCTTC	CSADSLYGYTF
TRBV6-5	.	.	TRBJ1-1	TGTGTCCTTGACAGGAACGCTGAAGCTTTCTTT	CVLDRNAEAFF
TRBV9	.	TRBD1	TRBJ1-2	TGTGCCAGCAGCCGCTTGGGACAGGACTATGGCTACACCTTC	CASSRLGQDYGYTF
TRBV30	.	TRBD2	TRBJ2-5	TGTGCCTGGAGTCCCCCGACTAGCCTACTACAAGAGACCCAGTACTTC	CAWSPPTSLLQETQYF
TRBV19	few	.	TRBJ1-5	TGTGCCAGTAGTTCGGAAGGAGGTCAGCCCCAGCATTTT	CASSSEGGQPQHF
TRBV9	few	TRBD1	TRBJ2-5	TGTGCCAGCAGCTTACAGACAGGGGGCGAGACCCAGTACTTC	CASSLQTGGETQYF
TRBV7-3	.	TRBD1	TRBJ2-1	TGTGCCAGCAGCTTAGGGACAGGGAACAATGAGCAGTTCTTC	CASSLGTGNNEQFF
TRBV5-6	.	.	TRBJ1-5	TGTGCCAGCAGCCGCGACAGAAATCAGCCCCAGCATTTT	CASSRDRNQPQHF
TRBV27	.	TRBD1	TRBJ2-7	TGTGCCAGCAGTCTCCTAAGGGACGGGATGGGACAGGGGGTTGGAGAGCAGTACTTC	CASSLLRDGMGQGVGEQYF
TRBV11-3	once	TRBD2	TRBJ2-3	TGTGCCAGCAGCTTAGGTGCTAGCGGGAGGACAGATACGCAGTATTTT	CASSLGASGRTDTQYF
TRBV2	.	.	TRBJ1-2	TGTGCCGGAAGGGGAACAGGGAGCGGCTACACCTTC	CAGRGTGSGYTF
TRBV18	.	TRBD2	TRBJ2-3	TGTGCCAGCTCACCACCGACTAGCGGGTACCAATCTAGCACAGATACGCAGTATTTT	CASSPPTSGYQSSTDTQYF
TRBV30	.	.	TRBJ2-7	TGTGCCTGGAGTCGTGGACAGTCCCCCCACGAGCAGTACTTC	CAWSRGQSPHEQYF
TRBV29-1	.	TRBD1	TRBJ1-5	TGCAGCGTTGAAGAGACAGGGGTCTACAATCAGCCCCAGCATTTT	CSVEETGVYNQPQHF
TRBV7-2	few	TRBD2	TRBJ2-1	TGTGCCAGCAGCTTGGGACTAGCGGGGGGGAACAATGAGCAGTTCTTC	CASSLGLAGGNNEQFF
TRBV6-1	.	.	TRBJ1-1	TGTGCCAGCAGTGATGGCCAATGGGCGGGGGCTTTCTTT	CASSDGQWAGAFF
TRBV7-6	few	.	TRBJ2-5	TGTGCCAGCAGCTTGCGGCTAGGCCAAGAGACCCAGTACTTC	CASSLRLGQETQYF
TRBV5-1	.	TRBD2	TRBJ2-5	TGCGCCAGCAACTTCGGGACTAGGCAAGAGACCCAGTACTTC	CASNFGTRQETQYF
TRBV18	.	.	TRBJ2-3	TGTGCCAGCTCACAAGGGACTGGCACAGATACGCAGTATTTT	CASSQGTGTDTQYF